This TCR beta chain emerged from a study of shared clonotypes between healthy human individuals. The study's findings and limits: Donors were few, which limited the genetic and exposure-history diversity represented.

About this clone itself: Its antigen is still unknown.

Generated by immunoSEQ multiplex PCR, the TCRdb table keeps only in-frame clones and is missing some. Seen here are roughly 2.6 million clones, more than 80% observed once, and the top ten hold over 0.12%. This CDR3 is 14 amino acids long. After removal of 4 bases from V and 8 bases from J, the junction contained 6 bases not matched to a gene. The V gene's germline CDR1 is SGHVS and CDR2 FQNEAQ. This TCR derives from a man aged 18 to 29 in good health. The sequencing sample was made of naive CD4+ T cells sorted from blood. The subset was: CD45RA+ positively selected. The chain is built from TRBV7-8 and TRBJ1-3; TRBD1 agrees at 9 bases. The CDR3 nucleotides read TGTGCCAGCAGCTCGGACAGGGGCTACGACACCATATATTTT. It translates to CASSSDRGYDTIYF.